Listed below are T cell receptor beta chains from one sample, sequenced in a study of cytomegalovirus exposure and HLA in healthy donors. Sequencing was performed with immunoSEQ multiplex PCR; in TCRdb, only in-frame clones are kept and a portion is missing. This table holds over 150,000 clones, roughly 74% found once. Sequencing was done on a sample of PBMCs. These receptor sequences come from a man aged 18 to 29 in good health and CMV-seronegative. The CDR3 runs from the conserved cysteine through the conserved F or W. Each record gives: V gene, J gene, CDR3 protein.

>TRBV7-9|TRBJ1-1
CASRKRATATPGNEAFF
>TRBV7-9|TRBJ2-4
CASSFGKRGTKRYIQYF
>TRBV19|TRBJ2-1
CASRGLAGLNEQFF
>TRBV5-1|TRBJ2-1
CASSLASYNEQFF
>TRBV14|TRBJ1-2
CASSQDPTGWAYGYTF
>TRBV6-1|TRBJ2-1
CASSEWGDEQFF
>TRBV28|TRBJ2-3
CASSLARTDTQYF
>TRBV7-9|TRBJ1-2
CASSLPSDWEHGYTF
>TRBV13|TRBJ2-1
CASSLGRKRGGHNEQFF
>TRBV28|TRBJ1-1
CASSFNGQGMTEAFF
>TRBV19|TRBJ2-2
CASSIVAGTQNTGELFF
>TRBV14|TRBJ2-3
CASSLRTSGGAAGDTQYF
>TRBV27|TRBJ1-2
CASSLQGANNYGYTF
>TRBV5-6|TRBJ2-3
CASRGSGGSTDTQYF
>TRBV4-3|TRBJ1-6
CASSQAGLYNSPLHF
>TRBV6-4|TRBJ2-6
CASSDPQGTGANVLTF
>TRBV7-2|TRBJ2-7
CASSLEPGVPYEQYF
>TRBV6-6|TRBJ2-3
CASSSAGAATDTQYF
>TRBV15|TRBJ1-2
CATSPTGDYGYTF
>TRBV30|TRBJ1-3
CAWSAAGAGNTIYF
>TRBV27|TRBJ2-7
CASSWQGAVEQYF
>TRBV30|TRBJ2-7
CAWSWRGGSYEQYF
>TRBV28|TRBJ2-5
CASSLYNRDRDQETQYF
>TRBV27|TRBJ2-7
CASRLGAGTLLEQYF
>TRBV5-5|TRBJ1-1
CASSLDRGQGALNTEAFF
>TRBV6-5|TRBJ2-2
CASRPGHFPVGELFF
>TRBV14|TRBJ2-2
CASSQFSGNGELFF
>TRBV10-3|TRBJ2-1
CAISEETYDEQFF
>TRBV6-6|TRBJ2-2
CASSQTGQGNTGELFF
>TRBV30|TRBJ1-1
CASRTLNTEAFF
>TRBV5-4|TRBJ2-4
CASSLGAETGTKNIQYF
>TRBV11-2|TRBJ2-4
CASSTPRGAKNIQYF
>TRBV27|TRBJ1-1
CASSLSIQGAAFF
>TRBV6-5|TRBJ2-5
CASSYRQGEGETQYF
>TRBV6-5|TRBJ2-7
CASSYSGQVGEQYF
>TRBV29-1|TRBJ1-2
CSVASTGANYGYTF
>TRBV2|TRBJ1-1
CASRATQGGTEAFF
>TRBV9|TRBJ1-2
CASSVDTGGFGGYTF
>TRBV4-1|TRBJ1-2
CASSQAPLGDSSFRGYTF
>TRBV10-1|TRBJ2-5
CASSESLQVTQYF
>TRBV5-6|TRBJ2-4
CASSLGVGQGVNIQYF
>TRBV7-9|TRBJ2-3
CASSQDPTSGGPSTDTQYF
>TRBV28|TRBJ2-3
CASSLTGVGADTQYF